The 9 T cell receptor beta chains below were found in one sample sequenced in a study of blood T cell repertoires in COVID-19. Produced via immunoSEQ multiplex PCR; TCRdb's table is partial and in-frame only. Of approximately 490,000 clones listed, about nine tenths are singletons. Source material: PBMCs or T cells enriched from blood (not recorded which). Receptor source: a woman aged 18 to 35 who had recovered from COVID-19.

This sequence joins TRBV9 and TRBJ2-2; D is unclear. The germline V and J ends were trimmed by 4 bases and 0 bases, with 4 bases remaining between them. The CDR3 has 13 amino acids. The germline V gene encodes CDR1 SGDLS and CDR2 YYNGEE. This chain's CDR3 is CASSTPNTGELFF. In DNA, the CDR3 is TGTGCCAGCAGCACACCGAACACCGGGGAGCTGTTTTTT.

The chain couples TRBV5-5 to TRBJ2-1; 9 bases line up with TRBD2. Germline assignment: CDR1 SGHKS and CDR2 YYEKEE (reference sequence). Trimming at V came to 4 bases and at J to 7 bases, leaving 18 bases not matched to a gene. The CDR3 has 18 residues. This CDR3 is CASSPHLLAGGLVNEQFF. The CDR3 DNA sequence: TGTGCCAGCAGCCCCCACTTATTGGCGGGGGGGCTTGTTAATGAGCAGTTCTTC.

This clone was detected only a few times. This chain uses TRBV15 with TRBJ2-1; tentative D call: TRBD1 (6 bases). The germline gives CDR1 LNHNV, CDR2 YYDKDF (reference sequence). With 2 bases removed from V and 8 bases from J, the gap between germline ends came to 10 bases. This CDR3 has 13 residues. In nucleotides, the CDR3 is TGTGCCACCAGCAGATCCCAGGGGTATGAGCAGTTCTTC. The encoded protein is CATSRSQGYEQFF. Full variable domain (rest looked up from reference TRBV15 and TRBJ2-1): DAMVIQNPRYQVTQFGKPVTLSCSQTLNHNVMYWYQQKSSQAPKLLFHYYDKDFNNEADTPDNFQSRRPNTSFCFLDIRSPGLGDTAMYLCATSRSQGYEQFFGPGTRLTVL.

The chain joins TRBV4-2 to TRBJ2-5; TRBD2 matches at 9 bases. Germline V gene sequence: CDR1 LGHNA, CDR2 YNFKEQ. J gave up 5 bases and V 0 bases, and 7 bases lay outside the gene matches. The CDR3 loop spans 16 amino acids. CDR3 sequence reads: CASSQEPGLAQETQYF. The CDR3 nucleotides read TGTGCCAGCAGCCAAGAGCCGGGACTAGCTCAGGAGACCCAGTACTTC.

This chain joins TRBV2 and TRBJ2-1; 7 nucleotides agree with TRBD2. Germline assignment: CDR1 SNHLY and CDR2 FYNNEI. With V trimmed by 8 bases and J by 7 bases, 11 bases remained unmatched. This CDR3 is built from 14 residues. CDR3 sequence reads: CASLWASGYNEQFF. DNA for the CDR3: TGTGCCAGCCTTTGGGCTAGCGGCTATAATGAGCAGTTCTTC. The full variable domain, completed using reference TRBV2 and TRBJ2-1, is EPEVTQTPSHQVTQMGQEVILRCVPISNHLYFYWYRQILGQKVEFLVSFYNNEISEKSEIFDDQFSVERPDGSNFTLKIRSTKLEDSAMYFCASLWASGYNEQFFGPGTRLTVL.

In this sample, this clone turned up many times. V and J are TRBV4-1 and TRBJ1-2, with 9 bases matching TRBD1. The CDR3 has 19 amino acids. Per germline, CDR1 MGHRA and CDR2 YSYEKL. The V gene end was trimmed by 2 bases and the J gene end by 5 bases; junction bases not matched to a gene: 18. CDR3 residues: CASSQILSLNRGPDYGYTF. The CDR3 coding sequence is TGCGCCAGCAGCCAAATTTTGTCTCTCAACAGGGGGCCCGATTATGGCTACACCTTC.

This rearrangement joins TRBV7-9 to TRBJ1-3; 9 nucleotides line up with TRBD1. After removal of 1 base from V and 4 bases from J, the junction contained 5 bases not matched to a gene. Germline CDR1 SEHNR, CDR2 FQNEAQ (reference sequence). The CDR3 sequence is 16 residues long. CDR3 nucleotides: TGTGCCAGCAGCTTAGGGGACAGGGTCCCCGGAAACACCATATATTTT. Encoded protein: CASSLGDRVPGNTIYF.

The rearrangement uses TRBV30 and TRBJ1-1; the D is unclear. This CDR3 is 15 amino acids long. Trimming cost V 5 bases and J 10 bases, with 26 bases left between them. The germline CDR1 and CDR2 sequences are GTSNPN and SVGIG (reference sequence). CDR3 sequence: CAWVGGSHNLRGAFF. The CDR3 coding sequence is TGTGCCTGGGTGGGTGGCAGTCACAACCTTCGAGGAGCTTTCTTT.

This clone appeared once. The rearrangement uses TRBV30 and TRBJ2-5; D is uncertain. V was clipped by 0 bases and J by 5 bases, with 7 bases between them. CDR1 and CDR2 (germline): GTSNPN, SVGIG (reference sequence). The CDR3 length is 12 residues. The CDR3 spells CAWSVLMETQYF. CDR3 coding DNA: TGTGCCTGGAGTGTACTTATGGAGACCCAGTACTTC. The whole variable domain, filled in from reference TRBV30 and TRBJ2-5, reads SQTIHQWPATLVQPVGSPLSLECTVEGTSNPNLYWYRQAAGRGLQLLFYSVGIGQISSEVPQNLSASRPQDRQFILSSKKLLLSDSGFYLCAWSVLMETQYFGPGTRLLVL.